The 30 T cell receptor beta chains below come from one sample, sequenced in a study of shared clonotypes between healthy human individuals. TCRdb's copy holds only in-frame clones and misses some; the assay was immunoSEQ multiplex PCR. The table lists under 600,000 clones, about 97% of them singletons. The sample was naive CD4+ T cells sorted from blood. The subset: CD45RA+ positively selected. The receptors shown here come from a woman in her twenties or thirties in good health.

The chain couples TRBV29-1 to TRBJ2-5, with TRBD2 as a possible D gene (5 bases). Trimming removed 6 bases at V and 5 bases at J, with 13 bases between. CDR1 is SQVTM, CDR2 ANQGSEA, per germline. CDR3 length: 12 residues. DNA for the CDR3: TGCAGCGTATTAGCGACGTGGGAGACCCAGTACTTC. This gives the protein CSVLATWETQYF. Using reference TRBV29-1 and TRBJ2-5 for the parts outside the CDR3, the full variable domain is SAVISQKPSRDICQRGTSLTIQCQVDSQVTMMFWYRQQPGQSLTLIATANQGSEATYESGFVIDKFPISRPNLTFSTLTVSNMSPEDSSIYLCSVLATWETQYFGPGTRLLVL.

V and J are TRBV6-5 and TRBJ1-2; D gene uncertain. The germline V gene has CDR1 MNHEY and CDR2 SVGAGI. The V end lost 2 bases, the J end lost 4 bases, and 11 bases lay between the germline ends. The CDR3 totals 14 residues. DNA of the CDR3: TGTGCCAGCAGTTACCTAGCGGGCAGCTATGGCTACACCTTC. As protein: CASSYLAGSYGYTF.

This chain links TRBV27 with TRBJ2-7, with 10 bases matching TRBD1. Germline loops: CDR1 MNHEY, CDR2 SMNVEV (reference sequence). CDR3 size: 16 residues. Trimming cost V 2 bases and J 1 base; bases outside gene matches: 5. This CDR3 is CASSLDRDRGSYEQYF. The CDR3 region has the DNA TGTGCCAGCAGTTTAGACCGGGACAGGGGTTCCTACGAGCAGTACTTC.

The J gene is TRBJ1-1, the V gene TRBV11-2, with D hard to call. Trimming removed 0 bases at V and 1 base at J, with 6 bases between. This CDR3 comprises 14 residues. In germline, CDR1 is SGHAT, CDR2 FQNNGV. The DNA for the CDR3 is TGTGCCAGCAGCTTAGATCAAGGGAACACTGAAGCTTTCTTT. Protein: CASSLDQGNTEAFF.

The chain joins TRBV28 to TRBJ1-2, with D perhaps matching TRBD1 (6 bases). There are 12 residues in the CDR3. Trimming shortened V by 5 bases and J by 6 bases, and 10 bases separated the two germline ends. From germline, CDR1 is MDHEN and CDR2 SYDVKM. The CDR3 reads CASSGGANGYTF. CDR3 in DNA: TGTGCCAGCAGTGGGGGCGCGAATGGCTACACCTTC.

The chain uses TRBV19 and TRBJ1-2; D is possibly TRBD1 (6 bases). This CDR3 comprises 14 residues. Deletions cut 2 bases from V and 6 bases from J, with 13 bases between. The germline V gene has CDR1 LNHDA and CDR2 SQIVND (reference sequence). The CDR3 protein is CASSIFGGADGYTF. The DNA of the CDR3 is TGTGCCAGTAGTATATTCGGGGGCGCGGATGGCTACACCTTC.

This clone was counted only a few times. CDR3 sequence reads: CASMDGELFF. The CDR3 DNA is TGTGCCAGCATGGACGGGGAGCTGTTTTTT. The chain has TRBV9 and TRBJ2-2, with D hard to call. The CDR3 covers 10 residues. V gave up 6 bases and J gave up 7 bases, with 4 bases separating them. Germline V lookup: CDR1 SGDLS, CDR2 YYNGEE.

This chain uses TRBV6-6 with TRBJ1-2; D perhaps matches TRBD1 (5 bases). Germline V CDR1 and CDR2: MNHNY, SVGAGI (reference sequence). The V gene lost 5 bases and the J gene lost 5 bases, with 12 bases spanning the gap. The length of the CDR3 is 13 residues. The CDR3 nucleotides read TGTGCCAGCAGTAAGGGGATCGGGTATGGCTACACCTTC. Protein sequence: CASSKGIGYGYTF.

The V call is TRBV14, the J call TRBJ2-5; D may correspond to TRBD1 or TRBD2 (5 bases each). Germline CDR1 and CDR2: SGHDN and FVKESK. V lost 4 bases and J 2 bases, leaving 17 bases between the germline ends. The CDR3 sequence is 16 residues long. As DNA, the CDR3 is TGTGCCAGCAGCCTACCCTATGTAGAGGGGCAAGAGACCCAGTACTTC. As protein: CASSLPYVEGQETQYF.

CDR3 sequence: CASSPASQETQYF. CDR3 DNA: TGTGCCAGCAGCCCGGCCTCCCAAGAGACCCAGTACTTC. The gene calls are TRBV7-3 and TRBJ2-5, with D hard to call. Germline assignment: CDR1 SGHTA and CDR2 FQGTGA. Trimming left V 5 bases short and J 1 base short, with 8 bases between. This CDR3 region has 13 residues.

Turning to this clone: The sample contains more than one DNA sequence encoding this CDR3. The chain is built from TRBV5-1 and TRBJ1-1, with D uncertain. Germline values: CDR1 SGHRS, CDR2 YFSETQ. V was cut by 2 bases and J by 0 bases, with 8 bases left in between. This CDR3 spans 14 amino acids. CDR3 region: CASSFSAVNTEAFF. For the CDR3, the DNA is TGCGCCAGCAGCTTTAGTGCGGTGAACACTGAAGCTTTCTTT.

The rearrangement uses TRBV19 and TRBJ2-1; 13 bases are a match to TRBD2. This CDR3 comprises 17 residues. Germline loops: CDR1 LNHDA, CDR2 SQIVND (reference sequence). Losses at the gene ends were 5 bases for V and 1 base for J; bases not matched to a gene: 5. The CDR3 coding sequence is TGTGCCAGTAGTGTGGGACTAGCGGGAACGTCCTACAATGAGCAGTTCTTC. Translated, it gives CASSVGLAGTSYNEQFF.

In its sample, this clone was seen once. The chain carries TRBV5-6 and TRBJ2-2, with TRBD2 matching over 13 bases. The ends lost 4 bases at V and 8 bases at J; junction bases unmatched: 14. The CDR3 loop spans 18 amino acids. Germline CDR1 SGHDT, CDR2 YYEEEE. The CDR3 loop reads CASSGTTSGRTDLGELFF. CDR3 sequence (DNA): TGTGCCAGCAGCGGTACGACTAGCGGGAGGACAGATTTAGGGGAGCTGTTTTTT.

The chain links TRBV5-1 to TRBJ2-5; D is undetermined. CDR3 size: 11 residues. Trimming stripped 0 bases from V and 8 bases from J, with 5 bases between. Germline CDR1 is SGHRS and CDR2 is YFSETQ. The CDR3 spells CASSLDLTQYF. The CDR3 DNA is TGCGCCAGCAGCTTGGACCTTACCCAGTACTTC.

The V gene is TRBV6-1, the J gene TRBJ2-7; either TRBD1 or TRBD2 may supply D (6 bases each). Germline V lookup: CDR1 MNHNS, CDR2 SASEGT. CDR3 length equals 14 residues. V shed 10 bases and J shed 2 bases, with 18 bases lying between them. The CDR3 is CATRGSGGPYEQYF. The CDR3 DNA reads TGTGCCACCCGAGGCTCCGGGGGCCCCTACGAGCAGTACTTC.

The chain recombines TRBV29-1 with TRBJ1-1; D is ambiguous. There are 13 residues in the CDR3. The V end lost 4 bases, the J end lost 1 base, and 10 bases lay between the germline ends. Germline V gene lookup returns CDR1 SQVTM and CDR2 ANQGSEA. The CDR3 region has the DNA TGCAGCGTTGCGGCAGTTAAGAACACTGAAGCTTTCTTT. Translated, it gives CSVAAVKNTEAFF.

The CDR3 sequence: CASRMSENNYGYTF. CDR3 bases: TGCGCCAGCAGGATGTCAGAAAATAACTATGGCTACACCTTC. The chain recombines TRBV5-1 with TRBJ1-2; D not resolved. The V end lost 5 bases, the J end lost 1 base, and 12 bases lay between the germline ends. The CDR3 extends over 14 amino acids. CDR1 SGHRS and CDR2 YFSETQ come from the germline V gene.

This sequence joins TRBV18 and TRBJ2-3; 11 nucleotides agree with TRBD1. V was clipped by 2 bases and J by 2 bases; unmatched bases: 6. The germline V gene has CDR1 KGHSH and CDR2 LQKENI. CDR3 size: 17 residues. The CDR3 protein is CASSPLDRGLDTDTQYF. The CDR3 region has the DNA TGTGCCAGCTCACCATTGGACAGGGGGCTCGACACAGATACGCAGTATTTT.

The chain joins TRBV27 to TRBJ1-6, with 7 bases identical to TRBD1. The germline CDR1 and CDR2 sequences are MNHEY and SMNVEV (reference sequence). The V and J ends lost 5 bases and 13 bases, in that order; junction bases with no gene match: 14. The CDR3 sequence is 15 residues long. The CDR3: CASSRPLGQNFPLHF. CDR3 DNA sequence: TGTGCCAGCAGTCGACCCCTGGGACAGAATTTTCCCCTCCACTTT.

The chain uses TRBV5-5 and TRBJ2-3; perhaps TRBD1 as D (5 bases). V was clipped by 0 bases and J by 6 bases, with 11 bases between them. The CDR3 sequence is 14 residues long. CDR1 is SGHKS and CDR2 is YYEKEE in the germline V gene (reference sequence). Here the CDR3 DNA reads TGTGCCAGCAGCTTGGCCAGGGCTTCGGATACGCAGTATTTT. Translation gives CASSLARASDTQYF.

The rearrangement uses TRBV10-2 and TRBJ2-1; D perhaps matches TRBD2 (6 bases). From germline, CDR1 is WSHSY and CDR2 SAAADI. CDR3 length: 17 residues. Trimming took 6 bases from V and 7 from J, leaving 25 bases between them. CDR3 nucleotide sequence: TGCGCCAGCAGGAGGGTAGCTACGGGACTGAGACCGAATGAGCAGTTCTTC. Its translation is CASRRVATGLRPNEQFF.

The V call is TRBV9, the J call TRBJ2-1, with D tentatively TRBD2 (8 bases). Germline loops: CDR1 SGDLS, CDR2 YYNGEE. Trimming took 2 bases from V and 3 from J, leaving 33 bases between them. CDR3 size: 22 residues. CDR3 protein: CASSVSPRTGERGGRRYNEQFF. CDR3 in DNA: TGTGCCAGCAGCGTCTCCCCGAGAACAGGGGAACGGGGCGGGAGGCGCTACAATGAGCAGTTCTTC.

The chain recombines TRBV28 with TRBJ1-1, with 12 bases fitting TRBD1. The CDR3 sequence is 16 residues long. J lost 8 bases, V lost 6 bases, and 13 bases had no gene match. Germline-derived CDR1 and CDR2 are MDHEN and SYDVKM. CDR3 loop: CASSYPPGQGAKEAFF. The CDR3 bases are TGTGCCAGCAGCTACCCCCCGGGACAGGGGGCGAAAGAAGCTTTCTTT.

Points on this clone: Mismatch with germline at one junction end may stem from a read error. The J gene is TRBJ2-5, the V gene TRBV2; 7 bases match TRBD2. CDR1 is SNHLY, CDR2 FYNNEI, per germline. The CDR3 consists of 16 residues. DNA of the CDR3: TGTGCCAGCGGTGATCAGGGAGGGAGTGTCCAAGAGACCCAGTACTTC. This gives the protein CASGDQGGSVQETQYF. The variable domain in full, with the rest retrieved from reference TRBV2 and TRBJ2-5, is EPEVTQTPSHQVTQMGQEVILRCVPISNHLYFYWYRQILGQKVEFLVSFYNNEISEKSEIFDDQFSVERPDGSNFTLKIRSTKLEDSAMYFCASGDQGGSVQETQYFGPGTRLLVL.

The chain uses TRBV28 and TRBJ1-4; no definite D call. Germline V lookup: CDR1 MDHEN, CDR2 SYDVKM. Trimming took off 8 bases at V and 7 bases at J, with 11 bases between the two ends. The CDR3 loop spans 12 amino acids. In DNA form, the CDR3 reads TGTGCCAGCGGGAGTGGGAGTGAAAAACTGTTTTTT. As protein: CASGSGSEKLFF.

V and J are TRBV6-5 and TRBJ1-1; D unresolved. The germline V gene has CDR1 MNHEY and CDR2 SVGAGI. Trimming left V 2 bases short and J 11 bases short, with 15 bases between. CDR3 length: 13 residues. The CDR3 nucleotides read TGTGCCAGCAGTTACGATGTCGGAATGACGGCTTTCTTT. This translates into CASSYDVGMTAFF.

The rearrangement joins TRBV28 to TRBJ2-1, with D possibly TRBD1 on 6 matching bases. Deletions cut 1 base from V and 2 bases from J, with 12 bases between. The CDR3 loop spans 16 amino acids. Germline CDR1 is MDHEN and CDR2 is SYDVKM. The CDR3 DNA reads TGTGCCAGCAGTTTATCCCAGGGGCGGCCCTACAATGAGCAGTTCTTC. This translates into CASSLSQGRPYNEQFF. Full variable domain (outside the CDR3, taken from reference TRBV28 and TRBJ2-1): DVKVTQSSRYLVKRTGEKVFLECVQDMDHENMFWYRQDPGLGLRLIYFSYDVKMKEKGDIPEGYSVSREKKERFSLILESASTNQTSMYLCASSLSQGRPYNEQFFGPGTRLTVL.

As concerns this clone: The identical CDR3 is also encoded by other nucleotide sequences in the sample. The J gene is TRBJ2-7, the V gene TRBV28, with 8 bases lining up with TRBD2. There are 14 residues in the CDR3. V was pared by 5 bases and J by 0 bases, with 3 bases of the junction left unmatched. Per the germline V gene, CDR1 is MDHEN and CDR2 is SYDVKM. The chain's CDR3 is CASSTSGSSYEQYF. CDR3 coding DNA: TGTGCCAGCAGTACTAGCGGAAGCTCCTACGAGCAGTACTTC. Variable domain in full (rest from reference TRBV28 and TRBJ2-7): DVKVTQSSRYLVKRTGEKVFLECVQDMDHENMFWYRQDPGLGLRLIYFSYDVKMKEKGDIPEGYSVSREKKERFSLILESASTNQTSMYLCASSTSGSSYEQYFGPGTRLTVT.

The chain links TRBV29-1 to TRBJ2-5; tentatively, D is TRBD2 (6 bases). This CDR3 has 11 residues. V was shortened by 4 bases and J by 11 bases, with 14 bases between the two germline ends. Germline-derived CDR1 and CDR2 are SQVTM and ANQGSEA. CDR3 region: CSVVLRREQYF. DNA of the CDR3: TGCAGCGTTGTCCTTCGGAGGGAGCAGTACTTC.

CDR3 sequence reads: CASSYTGTNNEQFF. CDR3 DNA: TGTGCCAGCAGTTACACCGGGACTAACAATGAGCAGTTCTTC. V usage is TRBV28 and J usage is TRBJ2-1, with 7 nucleotides matching TRBD2. Germline CDR1 is MDHEN and CDR2 is SYDVKM. After removal of 4 bases from V and 5 bases from J, the junction contained 5 bases not matched to a gene. CDR3 length: 14 residues.